This T cell receptor beta chain was recorded in a study of vaccination effects on CD4 cells after COVID-19. To note about this clone: Its specificity is not known.

Assay used: immunoSEQ multiplex PCR; TCRdb lists only in-frame clones, some missing. Altogether tens of thousands of clones are present, about 74% being singletons, with the ten largest covering 2% to 2.5%. CD4+ T cell isolation took place after about 11 days of culture. Each participant was administered two doses of either the BNT162b2 or the mRNA-1273 vaccine. J gave up 2 bases and V 4 bases, and 8 bases lay outside the gene matches. There are 18 residues in the CDR3. The germline gives CDR1 SGHRS, CDR2 YFSETQ. The specimen comprised CD4+ T cells from PBMCs cultured without peptide, sampled after COVID-19 vaccination. This TCR was sampled from a human donor who received a COVID-19 vaccine. The chain employs TRBV5-1 and TRBJ2-2, with 13 bases matching TRBD2. The CDR3 DNA sequence: TGCGCCAGCAGCCAAACCCGACTAGCGGGGGGAAACACCGGGGAGCTGTTTTTT. The encoded protein is CASSQTRLAGGNTGELFF. Complete variable domain (other parts from reference TRBV5-1 and TRBJ2-2): KAGVTQTPRYLIKTRGQQVTLSCSPISGHRSVSWYQQTPGQGLQFLFEYFSETQRNKGNFPGRFSGRQFSNSRSEMNVSTLELGDSALYLCASSQTRLAGGNTGELFFGEGSRLTVL.